The 24 T cell receptor beta chains presented below share a single source sample, sequenced in a study of cytomegalovirus exposure and HLA in healthy donors. Using immunoSEQ multiplex PCR, the repertoire was profiled, and TCRdb retains in-frame clones only, with some absent. The sample lists 100,000 to 150,000 clones; roughly 90% were seen once. Sequencing was performed on PBMCs. The origin of the receptors is a woman aged 18 to 35 in good health and CMV-seronegative.

The chain has TRBV2 and TRBJ2-3; 16 positions match TRBD2. The CDR3 totals 17 residues. Germline-derived CDR1 and CDR2 are SNHLY and FYNNEI. Trimming at V came to 4 bases and at J to 3 bases, leaving 4 bases not matched to a gene. The CDR3 spells CASSGGLAGGVTDTQYF. The CDR3 coding sequence is TGTGCCAGCAGTGGGGGACTAGCGGGAGGGGTGACAGATACGCAGTATTTT.

The CDR3 region is CASSEGLAGYKYEQYF. Here the CDR3 DNA reads TGTGCCAGCAGTGAAGGACTAGCGGGATACAAATACGAGCAGTACTTC. The chain links TRBV6-1 to TRBJ2-7, with TRBD2 identical over 11 bases. Germline-derived CDR1 and CDR2 are MNHNS and SASEGT. The CDR3 is made up of 16 amino acids. V was clipped by 1 base and J by 4 bases; unmatched bases: 6.

This sequence joins TRBV9 and TRBJ1-2, with D possibly TRBD1 on 5 matching bases. The germline CDR1 and CDR2 sequences are SGDLS and YYNGEE. With 5 bases removed from V and 4 bases from J, the gap between germline ends came to 15 bases. The CDR3 contains 14 residues. CDR3 DNA: TGTGCCAGCAGTCCTCAGGGAGGGAGCTATGGCTACACCTTC. It codes for CASSPQGGSYGYTF.

V is TRBV28 and J is TRBJ2-2; TRBD2 agrees at 11 bases. The germline CDR1 and CDR2 sequences are MDHEN and SYDVKM. The CDR3 totals 16 residues. V lost 5 bases to trimming and J lost 1 base; unmatched junction nucleotides: 3. CDR3 residues: CASSPGTSGNTGELFF. CDR3 DNA sequence: TGTGCCAGCAGTCCCGGGACTAGCGGGAACACCGGGGAGCTGTTTTTT.

This clone was counted a few times. This same CDR3 is encoded by further DNA sequences in the sample. CDR3 sequence: CASSIGVTEAFF. CDR3 sequence (DNA): TGTGCCAGTAGTATAGGAGTCACTGAAGCTTTCTTT. The rearrangement joins TRBV19 to TRBJ1-1, with D unresolved. Germline V lookup: CDR1 LNHDA, CDR2 SQIVND (reference sequence). CDR3 length: 12 residues. V was clipped by 1 base and J by 4 bases, with 4 bases between them.

The rearrangement links TRBV5-1 to TRBJ2-1; 7 bases fit TRBD1. This CDR3 contains 13 residues. Germline V gene lookup returns CDR1 SGHRS and CDR2 YFSETQ. Germline trimming cut 3 bases from V and 8 bases from J; bases unmatched to any gene: 5. CDR3 amino acids: CASSSLGGYEQFF. The CDR3 DNA reads TGCGCCAGCAGCTCGTTAGGGGGCTATGAGCAGTTCTTC.

This clone is a singleton in its sample. The rearrangement uses TRBV29-1 and TRBJ2-1; 9 nucleotides align to TRBD1. The V gene end was trimmed by 4 bases and the J gene end by 3 bases; junction bases not matched to a gene: 7. This CDR3 is 15 amino acids long. Germline CDR1 and CDR2: SQVTM and ANQGSEA. In DNA form, the CDR3 reads TGCAGCGTTGCGACCCCGGGACAGGGCTACAATGAGCAGTTCTTC. This translates into CSVATPGQGYNEQFF.

The chain is built from TRBV4-1 and TRBJ2-7, with TRBD2 identical over 12 bases. V lost 4 bases, J lost 4 bases, and 2 bases stayed unmatched. The CDR3 has 14 amino acids. CDR1 MGHRA and CDR2 YSYEKL come from the germline V gene. The CDR3 loop reads CASSPLAGGYEQYF. CDR3 DNA sequence: TGCGCCAGCAGCCCGCTAGCGGGAGGGTACGAGCAGTACTTC.

CDR3 sequence: CASSFGKGRGEQYF. For the CDR3, the DNA is TGTGCCAGCAGCTTCGGTAAGGGCCGGGGGGAGCAGTACTTC. The rearrangement joins TRBV13 to TRBJ2-7; TRBD2 might be the D (6 bases). The V end lost 3 bases, the J end lost 7 bases, and 16 bases lay between the germline ends. This CDR3 has 14 amino acids. Germline V CDR1 and CDR2: PRHDT, FYEKMQ (reference sequence).

The CDR3 region is CAWSVPVWDEDRAKQNTGELFF. CDR3 bases: TGTGCCTGGAGTGTACCGGTGTGGGATGAGGACAGGGCTAAGCAGAACACCGGGGAGCTGTTTTTT. This chain joins TRBV30 and TRBJ2-2; 8 bases map to TRBD1. With V trimmed by 0 bases and J by 1 base, 22 bases remained unmatched. Germline CDR1 GTSNPN, CDR2 SVGIG (reference sequence). This CDR3 is built from 22 residues.

The chain employs TRBV27 and TRBJ2-1; 9 bases are shared with TRBD1. CDR3 length: 15 residues. With 3 bases clipped from V and 8 bases from J, the junction kept 8 bases outside the gene matches. Germline loops: CDR1 MNHEY, CDR2 SMNVEV (reference sequence). In DNA, the CDR3 is TGTGCCAGCAGTTTCTTTAGGACAGGGGCCGATGAGCAGTTCTTC. Amino acids: CASSFFRTGADEQFF.

This clone was observed at least ten times. The chain joins TRBV28 to TRBJ1-4; D unclear. V was shortened by 10 bases and J by 2 bases, with 14 bases between the two germline ends. CDR1 and CDR2 from the germline V gene are MDHEN and SYDVKM. This CDR3 comprises 14 residues. The CDR3 sequence: CATPAAATNEKLFF. DNA of the CDR3: TGTGCCACCCCCGCGGCGGCGACTAATGAAAAACTGTTTTTT.

The chain joins TRBV12-5 to TRBJ2-2, with 8 positions matching TRBD2. The germline gives CDR1 LGHNT, CDR2 FRNRAP. The junction had 8 bases not matched to a gene; V was cut back by 6 bases and J by 5 bases. CDR3 length: 15 amino acids. CDR3 in amino acids: CASGLGLVGTGELFF. The CDR3 DNA sequence: TGTGCTAGTGGCCTGGGACTAGTGGGGACCGGGGAGCTGTTTTTT.

The rearrangement links TRBV19 to TRBJ1-1; D may be TRBD1 (6 bases). Trimming pared 10 bases from V and 7 bases from J, leaving 19 bases between. The CDR3 sequence is 13 residues long. Per germline, CDR1 LNHDA and CDR2 SQIVND (reference sequence). CDR3 sequence reads: CATANRGGNEAFF. CDR3 in DNA: TGTGCCACAGCAAACAGAGGGGGTAATGAAGCTTTCTTT.

This sequence joins TRBV5-1 and TRBJ2-3; 9 positions agree with TRBD2. The CDR3 runs to 17 residues. CDR1 is SGHRS and CDR2 is YFSETQ in the germline V gene. The V segment lost 4 bases and the J segment 2 bases; nucleotides outside the gene matches: 11. CDR3 amino acids: CASSRGRASGDTDTQYF. The CDR3 DNA is TGCGCCAGCAGCCGGGGTCGGGCTAGCGGGGACACAGATACGCAGTATTTT.

V gene TRBV11-2 combines with J gene TRBJ2-3; weak D call: TRBD1 (6 bases). Trimming removed 6 bases from V and 1 base from J, with 11 bases in between. CDR1 and CDR2 (germline): SGHAT, FQNNGV. The CDR3 is 14 residues long. CDR3 protein: CASRPTGGTDTQYF. The CDR3 DNA reads TGTGCCAGCAGACCGACAGGCGGCACAGATACGCAGTATTTT.

The gene calls are TRBV2 and TRBJ2-3; the match to TRBD2 covers 11 bases. Germline lookup yields CDR1 SNHLY and CDR2 FYNNEI. The CDR3 runs to 16 residues. After removal of 4 bases from V and 0 bases from J, the junction contained 3 bases not matched to a gene. CDR3 sequence (DNA): TGTGCCAGCAGTGGAAGGACTAGCGGGAGCACAGATACGCAGTATTTT. Amino acid sequence: CASSGRTSGSTDTQYF.

This clone turned up a few times. This sequence joins TRBV28 and TRBJ2-7, with TRBD2 identical over 8 bases. Germline CDR1 reads MDHEN; CDR2 reads SYDVKM. The CDR3 is 11 amino acids. Trimming took 10 bases from V and 7 from J; bases not matched to a gene: 6. The CDR3 bases are TGTGCCACCGGGGGGGGTAGGGAGCAGTACTTC. As protein: CATGGGREQYF.

The chain couples TRBV11-2 to TRBJ2-3; D gene ambiguous. Germline assignment: CDR1 SGHAT and CDR2 FQNNGV. The CDR3 spans 17 residues. Trimming stripped 3 bases from V and 6 bases from J, with 22 bases between. DNA of the CDR3: TGTGCCAGCAGCTTCCTTCAACCCTCCTACCCGAGGGATACGCAGTATTTT. Its translation is CASSFLQPSYPRDTQYF.

This clone has a count of ten or more. The rearrangement links TRBV5-4 to TRBJ1-2, with D unresolved. The CDR3 covers 12 residues. Looked up from germline, CDR1 is SGHNT and CDR2 is YYREEE (reference sequence). Trimming stripped 2 bases from V and 6 bases from J, with 8 bases between. The CDR3 DNA follows: TGTGCCAGCAGCTTAGAGCAGGATGGCTACACCTTC. Encoded protein: CASSLEQDGYTF.

This clone was recorded only once. The V call is TRBV2, the J call TRBJ1-2; possible D gene TRBD1, 6 bases. CDR1 is SNHLY, CDR2 FYNNEI, per germline. This CDR3 comprises 12 residues. Between the trimmed V and J ends, which lost 6 bases and 8 bases, there was a span of 13 bases. In DNA, the CDR3 is TGTGCCAGCAGCCAGGGGTTTGAAGGCTACACCTTC. Its translation is CASSQGFEGYTF.

This rearrangement joins TRBV6-4 to TRBJ2-5; 16 bases are a match to TRBD2. The germline V gene encodes CDR1 MRHNA and CDR2 SNTAGT. The CDR3 extends over 18 amino acids. Trimming cost V 4 bases and J 2 bases; bases outside gene matches: 7. The CDR3 sequence: CASSASGTSGREQETQYF. In DNA, the CDR3 is TGTGCCAGCAGTGCCTCCGGGACTAGCGGGAGGGAACAAGAGACCCAGTACTTC.

The chain couples TRBV5-1 to TRBJ2-7, with 9 bases that match TRBD1. After removal of 0 bases from V and 5 bases from J, the junction contained 6 bases not matched to a gene. Germline values: CDR1 SGHRS, CDR2 YFSETQ. The CDR3 covers 15 residues. Here the CDR3 reads CASSLEGQGLDEQYF. Written as DNA, the CDR3 is TGCGCCAGCAGCTTGGAAGGACAGGGGCTGGACGAGCAGTACTTC.

The chain combines TRBV29-1 with TRBJ1-1; tentative D call: TRBD1 (5 bases). The CDR3 sequence is 12 residues long. V was pared by 2 bases and J by 5 bases, with 9 bases between. Germline CDR1 and CDR2: SQVTM and ANQGSEA. DNA of the CDR3: TGCAGCGTTGAATCGGACATGACTGAAGCTTTCTTT. It yields the protein CSVESDMTEAFF.